A single sample is the source of the 12 T cell receptor beta chains below, sequenced in a study of spatial heterogeneity in lung cancer. Indicated time point: sample taken at primary tumor resection. Whole RNA obtained from tumor, nontumor lung or frozen PBMC underwent sequencing without sorting. Each CDR3 protein is one row after TCRdb ran MiXCR on the 5' RACE reads. The sample includes roughly 100,000 distinct CDR3 sequences, 7% to 9% seen only once; the top ten take 6.9%. The material was PBMCs, obtained at surgery. All receptors come from a male donor with early-stage non-small cell lung cancer.

This clonotype was counted at least ten times. The gene calls are TRBV20-1 and TRBJ2-1, with a possible D match to TRBD2 (6 bases). Deletions cut 6 bases from V and 0 bases from J, with 12 bases between. CDR1 is DFQATT and CDR2 is SNEGSKA in the germline V gene (reference sequence). The CDR3 covers 14 residues. CDR3: CSALRGSSYNEQFF. The CDR3 DNA reads TGCAGTGCCCTACGGGGGAGCTCCTACAATGAGCAGTTCTTC.

Only a few counts were recorded for this clonotype. This chain joins TRBV29-1 and TRBJ1-1; D might be TRBD1 (5 bases). Trimming cost V 3 bases and J 8 bases, with 13 bases left between them. CDR1 and CDR2 (germline): SQVTM, ANQGSEA. There are 12 residues in the CDR3. The CDR3 sequence: CSVDGERGEAFF. The CDR3 bases are TGCAGCGTTGATGGGGAAAGGGGAGAAGCTTTCTTT.

The sample holds many counts of this clonotype. The chain combines TRBV12-3 or TRBV12-4 with TRBJ2-2; D is possibly TRBD1 (6 bases). V lost 2 bases, J lost 5 bases, and 6 bases lay in between. The CDR3 contains 13 residues. For the CDR3, the DNA is TGTGCCAGCAGTTTACAGGGGACCGGGGAGCTGTTTTTT. Translated, it gives CASSLQGTGELFF.

This clonotype was counted between two and nine times. The chain couples TRBV5-1 to TRBJ2-7; tentatively, D is TRBD2 (6 bases). Germline values: CDR1 SGHRS, CDR2 YFSETQ. The V end was cut by 5 bases, the J end by 5 bases, with 14 bases between. The CDR3 loop spans 13 amino acids. CDR3 sequence: CASSNVGGNEQYF. CDR3 DNA: TGCGCCAGCAGTAATGTCGGGGGTAACGAGCAGTACTTC.

The rearrangement uses TRBV7-2 and TRBJ1-1; TRBD1 aligns across 9 bases. The CDR3 has 15 residues. The J segment lost 5 bases and the V segment lost 8 bases, leaving 12 bases of the junction unmatched. Germline lookup yields CDR1 SGHTA and CDR2 FQGNSA. The CDR3 here is CASHPQGAIGTEAFF. The DNA of the CDR3 is TGTGCCAGCCATCCACAGGGGGCGATTGGGACTGAAGCTTTCTTT.

This chain links TRBV9 with TRBJ2-7; D is possibly TRBD1 (6 bases). The CDR3 is 16 residues long. Germline lookup yields CDR1 SGDLS and CDR2 YYNGEE. Deletions cut 0 bases from V and 0 bases from J, with 13 bases between. The DNA of the CDR3 is TGTGCCAGCAGCGTAGATGGGGGCTACGGCTCCTACGAGCAGTACTTC. Translation: CASSVDGGYGSYEQYF.

The chain carries TRBV6-1 and TRBJ1-4; D gene unclear. V lost 5 bases to trimming and J lost 0 bases, with 10 bases between them. This CDR3 comprises 15 residues. Per the germline V gene, CDR1 is MNHNS and CDR2 is SASEGT. For the CDR3, the DNA is TGTGCCAGCAGTCCTACACCGACAACTAATGAAAAACTGTTTTTT. Its translation is CASSPTPTTNEKLFF.

This clonotype has at least ten counts. This chain uses TRBV9 with TRBJ2-6; D ambiguous. The germline gives CDR1 SGDLS, CDR2 YYNGEE. This CDR3 has 13 residues. V was pared by 4 bases and J by 7 bases, with 9 bases between. In nucleotides, the CDR3 is TGTGCCAGCAGCCCTCCCGAAGCCAACGTCCTGACTTTC. It yields the protein CASSPPEANVLTF.

This clonotype occurred many times. The rearrangement links TRBV5-1 to TRBJ2-5; 9 bases fit TRBD2. The germline CDR1 and CDR2 sequences are SGHRS and YFSETQ. Germline trimming cut 1 base from V and 5 bases from J; bases unmatched to any gene: 6. The CDR3 spans 15 residues. This CDR3 reads CASSLTAGGWETQYF. CDR3 in DNA: TGCGCCAGCAGCTTGACAGCGGGAGGATGGGAGACCCAGTACTTC.

This chain's CDR3 is CASSLNPGQGAGELFF. The CDR3 coding sequence is TGCGCCAGCAGCTTGAACCCGGGACAGGGAGCCGGGGAGCTGTTTTTT. V usage is TRBV5-1 and J usage is TRBJ2-2, with 9 positions matching TRBD1. Germline V gene data show CDR1 as SGHRS and CDR2 as YFSETQ. V lost 1 base and J lost 6; bases outside the gene matches: 7. The CDR3 is made up of 16 amino acids.

In this sample, this clonotype turned up a few times. The rearrangement links TRBV20-1 to TRBJ2-1; maybe TRBD2 (6 bases). Trimming removed 5 bases from V and 8 bases from J, with 10 bases in between. Germline CDR1 and CDR2: DFQATT and SNEGSKA (reference sequence). CDR3 length equals 11 residues. The CDR3, as DNA: TGCAGTGCTGTTCGGAGGGATGAGCAGTTCTTC. It translates to CSAVRRDEQFF.

The table lists this clonotype with many counts. This chain links TRBV12-3 or TRBV12-4 with TRBJ1-4, with a possible D match to TRBD1 (5 bases). This CDR3 has 14 residues. Trimming took 3 bases from V and 4 from J, leaving 9 bases between them. CDR3 nucleotides: TGTGCCAGCAGTTTTTGGGACGTTAATGAAAAACTGTTTTTT. It encodes CASSFWDVNEKLFF.